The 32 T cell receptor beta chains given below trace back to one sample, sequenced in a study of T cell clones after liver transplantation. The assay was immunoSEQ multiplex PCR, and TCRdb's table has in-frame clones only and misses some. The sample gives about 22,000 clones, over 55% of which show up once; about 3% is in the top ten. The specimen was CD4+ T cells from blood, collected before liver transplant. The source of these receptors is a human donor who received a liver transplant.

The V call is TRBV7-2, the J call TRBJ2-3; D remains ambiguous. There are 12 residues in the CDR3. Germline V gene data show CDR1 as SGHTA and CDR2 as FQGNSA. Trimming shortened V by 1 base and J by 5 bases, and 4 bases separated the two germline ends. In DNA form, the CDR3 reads TGTGCCAGCAGCTTAGATAGAGATACGCAGTATTTT. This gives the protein CASSLDRDTQYF.

The CDR3 protein is CSQRKARRVILYSNQPQHF. The CDR3, as DNA: TGCAGCCAGAGGAAAGCCCGCAGGGTAATCCTATATAGCAATCAGCCCCAGCATTTT. The chain carries TRBV29-1 and TRBJ1-5, with a weak D call TRBD1 (5 bases). Germline V lookup: CDR1 SQVTM, CDR2 ANQGSEA. The V gene lost 8 bases and the J gene lost 0 bases, with 29 bases spanning the gap. This CDR3 has 19 amino acids.

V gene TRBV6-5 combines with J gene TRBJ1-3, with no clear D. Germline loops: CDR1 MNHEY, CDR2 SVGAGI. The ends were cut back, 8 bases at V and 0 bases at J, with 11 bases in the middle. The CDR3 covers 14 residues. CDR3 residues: CASVDSLSGNTIYF. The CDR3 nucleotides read TGTGCCAGCGTGGACTCCCTCTCTGGAAACACCATATATTTT.

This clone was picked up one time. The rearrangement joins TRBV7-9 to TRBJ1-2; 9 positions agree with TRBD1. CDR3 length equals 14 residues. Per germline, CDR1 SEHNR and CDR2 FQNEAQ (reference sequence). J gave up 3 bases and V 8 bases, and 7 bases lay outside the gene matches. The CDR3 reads CASSPTGGDYGYTF. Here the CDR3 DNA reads TGTGCCAGCTCCCCGACAGGGGGGGACTATGGCTACACCTTC.

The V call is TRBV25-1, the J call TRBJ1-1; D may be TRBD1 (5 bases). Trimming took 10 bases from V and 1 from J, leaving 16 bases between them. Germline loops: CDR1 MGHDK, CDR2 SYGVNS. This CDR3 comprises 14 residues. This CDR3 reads CAIHRPTENTEAFF. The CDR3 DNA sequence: TGTGCCATCCATCGTCCGACAGAGAACACTGAAGCTTTCTTT. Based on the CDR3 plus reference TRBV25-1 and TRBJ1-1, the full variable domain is EADIYQTPRYLVIGTGKKITLECSQTMGHDKMYWYQQDPGMELHLIHYSYGVNSTEKGDLSSESTVSRIRTEHFPLTLESARPSHTSQYLCAIHRPTENTEAFFGQGTRLTVV.

For the CDR3, the DNA is TGTGCCAGTAGCTTAGGGCGGCAGGGGAGCAATCAGCCCCAGCATTTT. Translation gives CASSLGRQGSNQPQHF. The chain is built from TRBV19 and TRBJ1-5, with D maybe TRBD1 (6 bases). The germline V and J ends were trimmed by 6 bases and 1 base, with 16 bases remaining between them. The CDR3 sequence is 16 residues long. Germline V CDR1 and CDR2: LNHDA, SQIVND (reference sequence).

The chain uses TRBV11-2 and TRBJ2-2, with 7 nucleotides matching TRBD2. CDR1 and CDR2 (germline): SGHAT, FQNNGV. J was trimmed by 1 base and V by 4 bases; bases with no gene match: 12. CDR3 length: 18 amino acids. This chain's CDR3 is CASSSRPSGGGNTGELFF. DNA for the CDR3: TGTGCCAGCAGCTCCAGACCCTCGGGGGGAGGGAACACCGGGGAGCTGTTTTTT.

For the CDR3, the DNA is TGTGCCGGGACAGTGAATGGCTACACCTTC. Amino acids: CAGTVNGYTF. V and J are TRBV30 and TRBJ1-2; 7 bases are shared with TRBD1. Trimming cost V 8 bases and J 6 bases; bases outside gene matches: 3. The CDR3 length is 10 residues. Germline V lookup: CDR1 GTSNPN, CDR2 SVGIG (reference sequence).

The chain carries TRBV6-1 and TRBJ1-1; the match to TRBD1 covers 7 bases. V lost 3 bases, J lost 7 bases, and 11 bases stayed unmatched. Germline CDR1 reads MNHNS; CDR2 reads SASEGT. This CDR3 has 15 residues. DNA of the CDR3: TGTGCCAGCAGTGACCGACAGGGACAGTTGGGTGAAGCTTTCTTT. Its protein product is CASSDRQGQLGEAFF.

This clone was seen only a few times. In nucleotides, the CDR3 is TGTGCCAGCAGTGCCCTGACAGGGAGTGAAGCTTTCTTT. Protein product: CASSALTGSEAFF. The chain combines TRBV6-4 with TRBJ1-1; 7 bases line up with TRBD1. The CDR3 is 13 amino acids. CDR1 is MRHNA, CDR2 SNTAGT, per germline. Trimming at V came to 4 bases and at J to 7 bases, leaving 6 bases not matched to a gene.

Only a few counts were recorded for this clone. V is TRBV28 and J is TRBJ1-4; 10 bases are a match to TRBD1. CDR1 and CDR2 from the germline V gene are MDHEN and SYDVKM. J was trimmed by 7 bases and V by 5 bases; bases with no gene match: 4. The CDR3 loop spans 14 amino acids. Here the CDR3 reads CASSRGQGIEKLFF. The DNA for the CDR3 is TGTGCCAGCAGTAGGGGACAGGGGATTGAAAAACTGTTTTTT.

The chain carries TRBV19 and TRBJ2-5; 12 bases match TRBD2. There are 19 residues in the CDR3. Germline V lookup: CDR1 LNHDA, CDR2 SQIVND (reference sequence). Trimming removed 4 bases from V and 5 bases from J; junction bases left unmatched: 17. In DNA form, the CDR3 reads TGTGCCAGTAGTAATACGGGACTAGCGGGTCGGTGGGCGAAGGAGACCCAGTACTTC. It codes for CASSNTGLAGRWAKETQYF.

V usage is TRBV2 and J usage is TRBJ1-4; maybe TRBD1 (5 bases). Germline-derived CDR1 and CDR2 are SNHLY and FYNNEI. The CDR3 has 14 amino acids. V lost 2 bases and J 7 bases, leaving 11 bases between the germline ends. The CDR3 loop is CASSELGRGEKLFF. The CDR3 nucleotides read TGTGCCAGCAGTGAATTGGGGAGGGGTGAAAAACTGTTTTTT.

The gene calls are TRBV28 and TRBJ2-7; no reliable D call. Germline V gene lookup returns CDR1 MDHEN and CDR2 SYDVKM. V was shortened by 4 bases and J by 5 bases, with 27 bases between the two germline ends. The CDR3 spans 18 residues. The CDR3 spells CASSSNRPGLITRHEQYF. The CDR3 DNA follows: TGTGCCAGCAGTTCAAATCGACCCGGTTTGATTACGCGCCACGAGCAGTACTTC.

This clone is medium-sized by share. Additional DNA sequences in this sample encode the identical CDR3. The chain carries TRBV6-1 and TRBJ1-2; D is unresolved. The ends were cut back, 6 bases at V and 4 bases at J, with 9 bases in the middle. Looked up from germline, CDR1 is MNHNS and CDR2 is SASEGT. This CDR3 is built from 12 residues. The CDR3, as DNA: TGTGCCAGCAGCGGGTCCTCCTATGGCTACACCTTC. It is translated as CASSGSSYGYTF.

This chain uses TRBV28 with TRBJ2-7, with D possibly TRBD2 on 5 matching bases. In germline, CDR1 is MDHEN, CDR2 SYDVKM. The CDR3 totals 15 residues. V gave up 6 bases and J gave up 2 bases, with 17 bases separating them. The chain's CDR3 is CASSPPGTGTYEQYF. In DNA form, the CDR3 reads TGTGCCAGCAGCCCCCCTGGAACGGGGACCTACGAGCAGTACTTC.

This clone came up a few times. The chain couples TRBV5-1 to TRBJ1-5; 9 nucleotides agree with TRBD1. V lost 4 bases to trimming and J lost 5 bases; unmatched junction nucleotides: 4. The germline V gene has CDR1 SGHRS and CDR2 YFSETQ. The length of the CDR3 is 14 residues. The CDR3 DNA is TGCGCCAGCAGCCCGGGACAGGGCGATCAGCCCCAGCATTTT. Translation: CASSPGQGDQPQHF.

CDR3 loop: CASSSRGTDTQYF. In DNA form, the CDR3 reads TGTGCCAGCAGCTCAAGGGGCACAGATACGCAGTATTTT. The rearrangement joins TRBV7-9 to TRBJ2-3; D is uncertain. This CDR3 contains 13 residues. CDR1 and CDR2 (germline): SEHNR, FQNEAQ (reference sequence). V was trimmed by 4 bases and J by 1 base, leaving 6 bases between them.

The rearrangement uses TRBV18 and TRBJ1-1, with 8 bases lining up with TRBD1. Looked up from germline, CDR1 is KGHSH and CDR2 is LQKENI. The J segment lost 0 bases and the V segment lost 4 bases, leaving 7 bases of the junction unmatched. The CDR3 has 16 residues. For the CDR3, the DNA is TGTGCCAGCTCACACGATCAGGACAGGGTGAACACTGAAGCTTTCTTT. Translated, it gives CASSHDQDRVNTEAFF.

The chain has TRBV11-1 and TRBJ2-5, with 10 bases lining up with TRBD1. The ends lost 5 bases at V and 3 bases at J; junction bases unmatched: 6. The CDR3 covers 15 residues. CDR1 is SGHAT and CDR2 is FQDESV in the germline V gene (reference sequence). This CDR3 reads CASSPTGTGEETQYF. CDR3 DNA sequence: TGTGCCAGCAGCCCAACCGGGACAGGGGAAGAGACCCAGTACTTC.

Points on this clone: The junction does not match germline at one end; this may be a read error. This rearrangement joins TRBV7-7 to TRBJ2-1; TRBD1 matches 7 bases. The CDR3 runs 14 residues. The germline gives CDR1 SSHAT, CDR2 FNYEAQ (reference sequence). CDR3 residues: CASSSGTEYNEQFF. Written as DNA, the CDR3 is TGTGCTAGCAGCTCCGGGACAGAATACAATGAGCAGTTCTTC. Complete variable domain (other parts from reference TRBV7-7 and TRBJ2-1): GAGVSQSPRYKVTKRGQDVTLRCDPISSHATLYWYQQALGQGPEFLTYFNYEAQPDKSGLPSDRFSAERPEGSISTLTIQRTEQRDSAMYRCASSSGTEYNEQFFGPGTRLTVL.

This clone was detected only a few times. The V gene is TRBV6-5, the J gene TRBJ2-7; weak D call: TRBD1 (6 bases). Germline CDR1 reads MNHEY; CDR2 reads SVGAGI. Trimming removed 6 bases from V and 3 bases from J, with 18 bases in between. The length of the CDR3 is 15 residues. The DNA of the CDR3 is TGTGCCAGCAGCAGAGCAGGGGTTCCGGTCTACGAGCAGTACTTC. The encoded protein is CASSRAGVPVYEQYF.

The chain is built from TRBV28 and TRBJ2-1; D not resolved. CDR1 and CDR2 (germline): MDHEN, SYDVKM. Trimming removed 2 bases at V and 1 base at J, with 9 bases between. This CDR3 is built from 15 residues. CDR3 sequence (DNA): TGTGCCAGCAGTTTAAAGGCGTTTTCCTACAATGAGCAGTTCTTC. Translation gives CASSLKAFSYNEQFF.

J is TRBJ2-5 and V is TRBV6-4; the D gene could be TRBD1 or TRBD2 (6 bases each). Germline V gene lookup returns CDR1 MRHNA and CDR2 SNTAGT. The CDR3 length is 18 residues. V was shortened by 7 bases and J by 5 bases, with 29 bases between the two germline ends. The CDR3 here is CASTTRGPNEGDGETQYF. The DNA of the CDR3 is TGTGCCAGCACCACCCGGGGGCCAAATGAGGGAGATGGGGAGACCCAGTACTTC.

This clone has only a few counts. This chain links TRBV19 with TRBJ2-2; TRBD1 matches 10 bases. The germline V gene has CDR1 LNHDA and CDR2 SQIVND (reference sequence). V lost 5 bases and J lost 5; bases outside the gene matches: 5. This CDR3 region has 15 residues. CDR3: CASSETGGGTGELFF. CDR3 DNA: TGTGCCAGTAGTGAGACAGGGGGCGGGACCGGGGAGCTGTTTTTT.

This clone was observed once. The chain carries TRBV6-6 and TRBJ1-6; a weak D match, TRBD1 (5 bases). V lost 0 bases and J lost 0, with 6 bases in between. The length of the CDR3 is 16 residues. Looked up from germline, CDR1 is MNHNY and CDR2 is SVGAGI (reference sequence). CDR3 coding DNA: TGTGCCAGCAGTTACTCCCAGGGCTCCTATAATTCACCCCTCCACTTT. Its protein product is CASSYSQGSYNSPLHF.

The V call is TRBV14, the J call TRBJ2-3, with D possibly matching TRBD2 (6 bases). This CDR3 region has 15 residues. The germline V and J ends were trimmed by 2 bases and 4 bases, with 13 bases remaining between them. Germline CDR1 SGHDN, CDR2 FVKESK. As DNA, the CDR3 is TGTGCCAGCAGCCAAAATGGGGCGGGACCAGATACGCAGTATTTT. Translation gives CASSQNGAGPDTQYF.

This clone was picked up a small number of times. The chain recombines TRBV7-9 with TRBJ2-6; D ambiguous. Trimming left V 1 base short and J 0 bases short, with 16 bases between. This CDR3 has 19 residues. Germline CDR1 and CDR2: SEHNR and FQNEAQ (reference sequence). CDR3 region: CASSLDTAQPPSGANVLTF. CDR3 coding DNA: TGTGCCAGCAGCTTAGACACGGCGCAGCCGCCCTCTGGGGCCAACGTCCTGACTTTC.

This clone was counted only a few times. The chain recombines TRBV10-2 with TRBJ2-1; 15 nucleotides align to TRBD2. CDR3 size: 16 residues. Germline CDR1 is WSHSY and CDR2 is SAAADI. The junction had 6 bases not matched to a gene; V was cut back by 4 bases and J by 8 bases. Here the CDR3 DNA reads TGCGCCAGCAGTGTTAGGACTAGCGGGAGGGGAGATGAGCAGTTCTTC. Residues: CASSVRTSGRGDEQFF.

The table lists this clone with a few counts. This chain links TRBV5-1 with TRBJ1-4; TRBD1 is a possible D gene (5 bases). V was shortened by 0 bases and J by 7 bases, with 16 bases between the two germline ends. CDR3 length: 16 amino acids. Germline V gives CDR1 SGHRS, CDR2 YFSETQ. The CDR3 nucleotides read TGCGCCAGCAGCTTGGGAGGGGCGAGCCTTGGTGAAAAACTGTTTTTT. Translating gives CASSLGGASLGEKLFF. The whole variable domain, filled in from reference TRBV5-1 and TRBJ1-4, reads KAGVTQTPRYLIKTRGQQVTLSCSPISGHRSVSWYQQTPGQGLQFLFEYFSETQRNKGNFPGRFSGRQFSNSRSEMNVSTLELGDSALYLCASSLGGASLGEKLFFGSGTQLSVL.

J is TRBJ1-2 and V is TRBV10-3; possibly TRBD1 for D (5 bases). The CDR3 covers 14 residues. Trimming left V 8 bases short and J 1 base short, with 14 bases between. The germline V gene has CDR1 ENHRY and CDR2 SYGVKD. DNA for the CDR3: TGTGCCATCTCCCGAGGAGACAGTAACTATGGCTACACCTTC. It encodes CAISRGDSNYGYTF.

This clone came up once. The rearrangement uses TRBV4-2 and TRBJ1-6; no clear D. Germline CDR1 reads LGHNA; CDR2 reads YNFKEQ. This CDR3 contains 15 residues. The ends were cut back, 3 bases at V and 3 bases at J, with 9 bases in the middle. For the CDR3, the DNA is TGTGCCAGCAGCCATCGCCAGGACTATAATTCACCCCTCCACTTT. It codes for CASSHRQDYNSPLHF.